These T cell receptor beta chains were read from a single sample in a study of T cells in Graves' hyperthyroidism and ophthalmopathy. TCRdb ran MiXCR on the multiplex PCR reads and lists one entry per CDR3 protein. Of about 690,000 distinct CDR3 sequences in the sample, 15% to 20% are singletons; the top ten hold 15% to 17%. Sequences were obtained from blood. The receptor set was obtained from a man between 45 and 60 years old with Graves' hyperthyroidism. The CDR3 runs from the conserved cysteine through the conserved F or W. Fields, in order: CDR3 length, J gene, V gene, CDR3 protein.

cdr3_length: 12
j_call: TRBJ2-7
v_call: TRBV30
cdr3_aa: CAWSVQAYEQYF

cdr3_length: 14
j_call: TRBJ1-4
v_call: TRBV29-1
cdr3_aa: CSVEGSRANEKLVF

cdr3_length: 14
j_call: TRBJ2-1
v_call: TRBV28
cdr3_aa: CASSLSSREQSQFF

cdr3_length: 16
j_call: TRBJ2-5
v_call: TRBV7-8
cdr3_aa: CASSLTTSGLQETQYF

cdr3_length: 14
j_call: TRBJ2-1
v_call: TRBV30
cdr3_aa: CAYRSGMSYNEQFF

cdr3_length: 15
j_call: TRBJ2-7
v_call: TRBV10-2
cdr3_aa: CASSESPSGKKGQYF

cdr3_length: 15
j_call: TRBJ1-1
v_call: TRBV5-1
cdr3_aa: CASSLASQRGTEAFF

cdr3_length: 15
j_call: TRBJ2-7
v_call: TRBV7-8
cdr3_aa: CASSSNPRSNNEQYF

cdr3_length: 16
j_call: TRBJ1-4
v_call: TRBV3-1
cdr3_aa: CASSQLTWELCEKLFF

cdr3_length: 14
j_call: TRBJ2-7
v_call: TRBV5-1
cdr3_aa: CASSLGGARNEQYF

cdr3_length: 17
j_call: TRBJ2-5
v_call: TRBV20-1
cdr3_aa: CSATPGGLAGDQETQYF

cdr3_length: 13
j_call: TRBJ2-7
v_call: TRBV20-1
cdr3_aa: CSAELQDLPRQYF

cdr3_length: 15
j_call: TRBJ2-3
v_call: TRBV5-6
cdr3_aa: CASSLGLAVTGTQYF

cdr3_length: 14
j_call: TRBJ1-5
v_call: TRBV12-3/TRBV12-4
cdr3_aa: CASRLDSGGQPQHF

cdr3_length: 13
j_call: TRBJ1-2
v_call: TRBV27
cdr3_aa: CASSWGRSYGYTF

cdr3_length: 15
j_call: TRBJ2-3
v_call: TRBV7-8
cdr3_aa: CASSLPRQVRDTQYF

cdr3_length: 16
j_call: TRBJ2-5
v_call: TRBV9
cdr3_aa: CASSQDFTSGTALRYF

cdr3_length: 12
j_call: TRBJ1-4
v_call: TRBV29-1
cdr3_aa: CSVQGGSEKLFF

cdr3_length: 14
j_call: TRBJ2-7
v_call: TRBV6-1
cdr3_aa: CASTLSGTSYEQYF

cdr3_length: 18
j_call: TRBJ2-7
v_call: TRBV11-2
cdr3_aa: CASSLSIGQANSPNEQYF

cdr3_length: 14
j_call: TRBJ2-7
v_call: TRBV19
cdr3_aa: CASSMKDSSYEQYF

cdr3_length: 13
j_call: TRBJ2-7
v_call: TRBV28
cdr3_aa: CASSLTEPYEQYF

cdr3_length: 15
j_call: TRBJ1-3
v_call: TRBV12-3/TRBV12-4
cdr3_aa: CASSSPTYSGNTIYF

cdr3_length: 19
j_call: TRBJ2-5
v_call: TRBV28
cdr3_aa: CASSHIRGRALGEVETQYF

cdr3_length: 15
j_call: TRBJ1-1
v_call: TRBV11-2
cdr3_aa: CASSLYLGGNTEAFF

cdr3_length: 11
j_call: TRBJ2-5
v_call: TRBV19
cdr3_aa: CASSIAETQYF

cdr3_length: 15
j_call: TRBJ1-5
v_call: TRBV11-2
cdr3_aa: CASSLDVGHVQPQHF

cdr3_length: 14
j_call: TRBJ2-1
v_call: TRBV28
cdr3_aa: CASSSPGGSPEQFF

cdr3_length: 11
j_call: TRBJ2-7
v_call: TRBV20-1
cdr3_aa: CSVARTYEQYF

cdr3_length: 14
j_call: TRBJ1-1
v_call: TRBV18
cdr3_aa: CASSRQERVLEAFF

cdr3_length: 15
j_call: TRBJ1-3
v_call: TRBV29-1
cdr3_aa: CSVKDGRASGNTIYF

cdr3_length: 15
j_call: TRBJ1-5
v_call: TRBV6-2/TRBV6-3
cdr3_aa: CASRPGGHSNQPQHF

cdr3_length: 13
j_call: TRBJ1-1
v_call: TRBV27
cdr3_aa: CASSLSGGGRAFF

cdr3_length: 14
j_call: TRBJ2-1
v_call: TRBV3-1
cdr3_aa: CASARQGAGGEQFF

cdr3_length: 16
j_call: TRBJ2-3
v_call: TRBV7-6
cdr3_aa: CASSPGLAVLGDTQYF

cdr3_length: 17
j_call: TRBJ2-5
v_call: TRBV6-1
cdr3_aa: CASSEWTIVRLQETQYF

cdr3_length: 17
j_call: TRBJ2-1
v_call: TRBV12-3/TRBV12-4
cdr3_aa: CASSPRPGGPSYNEQFF

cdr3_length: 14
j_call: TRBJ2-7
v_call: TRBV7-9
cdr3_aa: CASSPRKGTYEQYF

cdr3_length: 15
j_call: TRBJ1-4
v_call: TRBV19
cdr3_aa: CASSRWTGGDEKLFF

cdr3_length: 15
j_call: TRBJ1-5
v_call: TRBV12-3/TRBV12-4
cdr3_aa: CASSLAGPSNQPQHF

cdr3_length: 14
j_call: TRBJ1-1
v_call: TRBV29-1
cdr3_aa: CSVEDQHTNTEAFF

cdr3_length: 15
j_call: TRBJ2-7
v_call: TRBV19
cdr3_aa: CASTSKLAGSYEQYF

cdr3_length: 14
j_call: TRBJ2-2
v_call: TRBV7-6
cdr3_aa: CASSEGTGSGELFF

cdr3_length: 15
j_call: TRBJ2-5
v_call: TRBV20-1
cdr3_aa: CSARAEDRGQETQYF

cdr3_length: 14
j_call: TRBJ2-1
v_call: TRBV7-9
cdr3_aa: CASSSGTSTDEQFF

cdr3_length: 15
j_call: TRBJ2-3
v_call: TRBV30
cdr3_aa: CAWGIAGGFTDTQYF

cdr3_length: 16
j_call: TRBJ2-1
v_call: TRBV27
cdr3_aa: CASSTARDKGRNEQFF

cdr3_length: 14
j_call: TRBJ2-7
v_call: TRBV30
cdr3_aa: CAWSVNGFSYEQYF

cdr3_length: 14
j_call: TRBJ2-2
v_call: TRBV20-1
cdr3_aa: CSARDKTGDGELFF